A single sample gave rise to the 7 T cell receptor beta chains below, sequenced in a study of blood T cell repertoires in COVID-19. The protocol was immunoSEQ multiplex PCR, while the TCRdb copy is restricted to in-frame clones and leaves out a portion. The repertoire holds 250,000 to 300,000 clones, about 90% seen once, with about 2% in the top ten. Sequences were obtained from peripheral blood. These receptors were obtained from a woman aged 50 to 60 who had recovered from COVID-19.

In this sample, this clone turned up once. The chain links TRBV5-4 to TRBJ1-6; 7 bases are shared with TRBD1. The junction had 7 bases not matched to a gene; V was cut back by 0 bases and J by 4 bases. CDR3 length: 17 residues. Germline V gene data show CDR1 as SGHNT and CDR2 as YYREEE (reference sequence). This CDR3 is CASSLDPGTVYNSPLHF. Written as DNA, the CDR3 is TGTGCCAGCAGCTTGGATCCTGGGACAGTTTATAATTCACCCCTCCACTTT.

V usage is TRBV28 and J usage is TRBJ1-2; D is uncertain. The CDR3 covers 12 residues. Germline CDR1 MDHEN, CDR2 SYDVKM. The ends were cut back, 5 bases at V and 5 bases at J, with 9 bases in the middle. Written as DNA, the CDR3 is TGTGCCAGCAGTGAGGGCTTGTATGGCTACACCTTC. Residues: CASSEGLYGYTF.

The rearrangement joins TRBV18 to TRBJ1-6; TRBD1 matches 10 bases. Germline-derived CDR1 and CDR2 are KGHSH and LQKENI. Trimming cost V 2 bases and J 10 bases; bases outside gene matches: 5. The CDR3 is 15 residues long. CDR3 amino acids: CASSPWTGGSSPLHF. The CDR3, as DNA: TGTGCCAGCTCACCATGGACAGGGGGGAGCTCACCCCTCCACTTT.

The rearrangement links TRBV27 to TRBJ1-1; 7 nucleotides match TRBD1. J was trimmed by 3 bases and V by 0 bases; bases with no gene match: 1. CDR3 length equals 14 residues. Germline CDR1 and CDR2: MNHEY and SMNVEV (reference sequence). CDR3 sequence reads: CASSLSRGDTEAFF. As DNA, the CDR3 is TGTGCCAGCAGTTTATCCAGGGGGGACACTGAAGCTTTCTTT.

The CDR3 is CASSWDYLTEQFF. The CDR3 nucleotides read TGTGCCAGCAGCTGGGACTACCTCACGGAGCAGTTCTTC. This chain connects TRBV11-1 to TRBJ2-1, with 7 bases identical to TRBD2. Per germline, CDR1 SGHAT and CDR2 FQDESV (reference sequence). This CDR3 region has 13 residues. With V trimmed by 4 bases and J by 10 bases, 7 bases remained unmatched.

The genes are TRBV7-2 and TRBJ2-5; D possibly corresponds to TRBD2 (6 bases). CDR1 and CDR2 from the germline V gene are SGHTA and FQGNSA. V dropped 5 bases and J dropped 2 bases, with 21 bases sitting between them. This CDR3 has 17 residues. The CDR3 sequence: CASSHRRRGFGQETQYF. In DNA, the CDR3 is TGTGCCAGCAGCCACCGTCGCCGGGGGTTCGGACAAGAGACCCAGTACTTC.

The DNA for the CDR3 is TGTGCCAGCACCATACAAGAGACCCAGTACTTC. Protein: CASTIQETQYF. The genes are TRBV7-9 and TRBJ2-5, with unresolved D. The V gene's germline CDR1 is SEHNR and CDR2 FQNEAQ (reference sequence). Trimming cost V 7 bases and J 2 bases, with 5 bases left between them. The length of the CDR3 is 11 residues.